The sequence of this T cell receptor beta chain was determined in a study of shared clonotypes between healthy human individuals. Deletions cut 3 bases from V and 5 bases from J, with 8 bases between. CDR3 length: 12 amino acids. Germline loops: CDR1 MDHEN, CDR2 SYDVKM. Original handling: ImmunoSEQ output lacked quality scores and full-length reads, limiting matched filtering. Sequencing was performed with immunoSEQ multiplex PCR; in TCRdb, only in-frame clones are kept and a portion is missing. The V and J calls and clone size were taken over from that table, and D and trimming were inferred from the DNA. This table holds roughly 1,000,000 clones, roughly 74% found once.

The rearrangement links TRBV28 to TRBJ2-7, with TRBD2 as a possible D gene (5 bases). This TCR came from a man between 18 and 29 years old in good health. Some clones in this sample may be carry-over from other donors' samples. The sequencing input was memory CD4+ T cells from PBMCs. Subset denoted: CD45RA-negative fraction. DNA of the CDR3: TGTGCCAGCAGTTTGACGGGGAACGAGCAGTACTTC. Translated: CASSLTGNEQYF.